This TCR beta chain was observed in a study of beta chain features in type 1 diabetes. What was sequenced were expressed TCRB transcripts, since all of the isolated RNA had been reverse transcribed. Reads averaged approximately 1 million for stem cell-like memory T cell samples. Assay: immunoSEQ multiplex PCR; the TCRdb copy retains only in-frame clones and omits some. This sample has approximately 40,000 clones, with 50% found just once. V dropped 1 base and J dropped 4; count of bases not matched to a gene: 11. Per germline, CDR1 LGHNA and CDR2 YSLEER. The CDR3 runs 18 residues. The chain recombines TRBV4-3 with TRBJ2-1; 9 nucleotides line up with TRBD1. The sequenced material came from stem cell memory CD4+ T cells from blood. The origin of this receptor is a woman aged 25-40 years in good health. In DNA form, the CDR3 reads TGCGCCAGCAGCCAAGCCCTTCAAGGACAGGGGTGGTACAATGAGCAGTTCTTC. Its translation is CASSQALQGQGWYNEQFF.